The rows below give T cell receptor beta chains drawn from one sample of a study of T-cell reconstitution after alpha-beta-depleted transplantation in children. TCRdb redid the calling of the PCR reads with MiXCR, one entry per CDR3 protein. There are about 310,000 distinct CDR3 sequences in the sample; roughly 21% occur only once, and 11% lies in the top ten. The material was PBMCs, mostly from graft donor cells, obtained 180 days after TCRalphabeta/CD19-depleted stem cell transplant. The receptors here all came from a male patient between 10 and 17 years old who had a stem cell transplant for acute lymphoblastic leukemia, so the T cells may come from the graft donor. Both conserved end residues are part of each CDR3.

TRBJ2-1 | TRBV3-1 | CASSHGLAGGSYNEQFF
TRBJ2-7 | TRBV18 | CASSLTSGRQEQYF
TRBJ1-1 | TRBV29-1 | CSAKNTEAFF
TRBJ2-1 | TRBV29-1 | CSVPPPGYNEQFF
TRBJ2-2 | TRBV12-3/TRBV12-4 | CASSFIADSISNTGELFF
TRBJ2-7 | TRBV4-2 | CASSRATHYEQYF
TRBJ2-1 | TRBV6-1 | CASSRLAGAGAYNEQFF
TRBJ2-2 | TRBV29-1 | CSGSRYTGELFF
TRBJ2-4 | TRBV5-1 | CASSLDGGGNIQYF
TRBJ2-7 | TRBV5-1 | CASSPTGTEDHEQYF
TRBJ2-1 | TRBV7-9 | CASSLADRAYNEQFF
TRBJ2-1 | TRBV11-1 | CASSLNILGLPSSYNEQFF
TRBJ2-4 | TRBV7-8 | CASSLAGHTLAKNIQYF
TRBJ1-1 | TRBV5-5 | CASSLNRVVTEAFF
TRBJ2-1 | TRBV28 | CASRRLAGGFEQFF
TRBJ2-1 | TRBV18 | CASSLPGQDSYNEQFF
TRBJ2-5 | TRBV7-8 | CASSLDRILQETQYF
TRBJ2-3 | TRBV27 | CASRRLASTDTQYF
TRBJ2-5 | TRBV5-1 | CASSPSLDWETQYF
TRBJ2-2 | TRBV5-1 | CACSFTGLAGTGELFF
TRBJ2-7 | TRBV6-8 | CASPGLAGSYEQYF
TRBJ1-2 | TRBV13 | CASSFLGQDNYGYTF
TRBJ1-5 | TRBV6-5 | CASSYTGGAGQPQHF
TRBJ2-1 | TRBV2 | CASCARRDHYNEQFF
TRBJ2-7 | TRBV11-3 | CASRQPGLEAEQYF
TRBJ2-7 | TRBV6-5 | CASSYDLSYEQYF
TRBJ2-5 | TRBV18 | CASLKLDRETQYF
TRBJ2-7 | TRBV5-1 | CASSRRDAYEQYF
TRBJ2-7 | TRBV11-2 | CASSLLLGTGDQGYEQYF
TRBJ2-1 | TRBV7-9 | CASSSRSVDEQFF
TRBJ2-7 | TRBV11-2 | CASSLELAGGYEQYF
TRBJ2-1 | TRBV12-3/TRBV12-4 | CAISLVLAGGPSYNEQFF
TRBJ2-3 | TRBV5-1 | CASSGGTSGLTDTQYF
TRBJ2-2 | TRBV5-1 | CASSIQAKTGLAGELFF
TRBJ2-1 | TRBV24-1 | CATSSRQLPSYNEQFF
TRBJ2-1 | TRBV5-1 | CASSLYNEQFF
TRBJ1-1 | TRBV25-1 | CASSEQPQGTTEAFF
TRBJ2-7 | TRBV10-3 | CAIMTGTSYEQYF
TRBJ2-4 | TRBV4-2 | CASSHPVGEYIQYF
TRBJ2-2 | TRBV15 | CATSRDTGRNTGELFF
TRBJ1-3 | TRBV12-3/TRBV12-4 | CASSGTVGFSGNTIYF
TRBJ2-1 | TRBV18 | CASSPHPGLANFF
TRBJ2-7 | TRBV10-3 | CAVLNDNSYEQYF
TRBJ1-1 | TRBV25-1 | CASSGSTEAFF
TRBJ2-5 | TRBV7-3 | CASSWGGSASQETQYF
TRBJ1-1 | TRBV5-1 | CASSPGTADMNTEAFF
TRBJ1-3 | TRBV12-3/TRBV12-4 | CASSLSEVNTIYF
TRBJ2-1 | TRBV20-1 | CSARNVGIPADNEQFF
TRBJ2-2 | TRBV20-1 | CSARDKGERGSFTGELFF
TRBJ2-3 | TRBV20-1 | CSARDPPPLDPSTDTQYF
TRBJ2-7 | TRBV10-3 | CAISDVLAGPGSYEQYF
TRBJ1-2 | TRBV21-1 | CASSRGYGYTF
TRBJ1-2 | TRBV5-1 | CASSRDRADYGYTF
TRBJ2-1 | TRBV12-3/TRBV12-4 | CASRSTGLPYNEQFF
TRBJ1-2 | TRBV7-2 | CASSPYRLGSDGYTF
TRBJ2-7 | TRBV29-1 | CSAPGQGSEQYF
TRBJ1-2 | TRBV28 | CASSLPGYGYTF
TRBJ1-2 | TRBV9 | CASSVVPGGDGYTF
TRBJ2-7 | TRBV5-8 | CASSFRDPDEQYF